This T cell receptor (beta chain) is from a study of T-cell reconstitution after alpha-beta-depleted transplantation in children. Preparation of the TCRbeta library used unique molecular identifiers. MiXCR, run by TCRdb on the PCR reads, gives a single entry per CDR3 protein. Here the sample spans just over 350,000 distinct CDR3 sequences, roughly 14% being singletons. This clonotype originated in a human donor who donated a stem cell graft to a child with Fanconi anemia. This specimen consisted of PBMCs, obtained from the stem cell graft.

CDR3: CASSQSSTDTQYF. The CDR3 DNA follows: TGTGCCAGCTCGCAAAGTAGCACAGATACGCAGTATTTT. The V call is TRBV18, the J call TRBJ2-3; D is undetermined. Trimming cost V 6 bases and J 0 bases, with 7 bases left between them. The CDR3 is 13 amino acids. Looked up from germline, CDR1 is KGHSH and CDR2 is LQKENI. Full variable domain (rest looked up from reference TRBV18 and TRBJ2-3): NAGVMQNPRHLVRRRGQEARLRCSPMKGHSHVYWYRQLPEEGLKFMVYLQKENIIDESGMPKERFSAEFPKEGPSILRIQQVVRGDSAAYFCASSQSSTDTQYFGPGTRLTVL.